The rows below give T cell receptor beta chains drawn from one sample of a study of beta chain features in type 1 diabetes. Sequencing was performed with immunoSEQ multiplex PCR; in TCRdb, only in-frame clones are kept and a portion is missing. The sample yields approximately 170,000 clones, 7.8% seen once. Sequences were obtained from central memory CD4+ T cells from blood. The receptors were sampled from a woman in her thirties or forties with type 1 diabetes. CDR3s include the opening cysteine and the closing phenylalanine or tryptophan. Clone sizes are given selectively: once, few, many, or a class where the clone is expanded.

few | TRBJ1-2 | TRBV6-5 | CASRQDRNPTWGYTF
NA | TRBJ2-7 | TRBV5-1 | CASSLSSGGSYEQYF
NA | TRBJ2-7 | TRBV6-5 | CASKRGYEQYF
NA | TRBJ1-5 | TRBV29-1 | CSVGGQGVDQPQHF
few | TRBJ1-5 | TRBV2 | CASNDLGVHQPQHF
few | TRBJ2-2 | TRBV10-3 | CAITPGQGVTGELFF
once | TRBJ2-1 | TRBV6-4 | CASSEQPTYNEQFF
NA | TRBJ2-5 | TRBV2 | CASTFQGIQETQYF
few | TRBJ2-3 | TRBV7-3 | CASSRTSDRADTQYF
NA | TRBJ2-7 | TRBV14 | CASSQAPSDRLAYEQYF
NA | TRBJ2-7 | TRBV29-1 | CSVSTDSHEQYF
NA | TRBJ2-4 | TRBV9 | CASSVVSEGVGIQYF
once | TRBJ1-2 | TRBV7-3 | CASSLAGDYGYTF
few | TRBJ1-6 | TRBV27 | CASSEERLSNNSPLHF
NA | TRBJ1-2 | TRBV29-1 | CSVALGTGGSGYTF
few | TRBJ1-1 | TRBV29-1 | CSVEEEAQGTEAFF
NA | TRBJ1-1 | TRBV11-2 | CASSLPLGGANTEAFF
NA | TRBJ1-2 | TRBV5-4 | CASSSFTGGPMAYTF
few | TRBJ1-5 | TRBV9 | CASSLDDYSNQPQHF
few | TRBJ2-5 | TRBV5-1 | CASSLTSAQETQYF
few | TRBJ1-1 | TRBV7-3 | CASSSTENTEAFF
NA | TRBJ2-5 | TRBV7-6 | CASSASIGEQETQYF
NA | TRBJ2-1 | TRBV30 | CAWRPRGLAGNEQFF
few | TRBJ1-5 | TRBV19 | CASTQLTGGGQPQHF
NA | TRBJ2-1 | TRBV7-8 | CASSARGTAPFF
NA | TRBJ2-3 | TRBV5-1 | CASSPIHPGDTQYF
NA | TRBJ2-6 | TRBV14 | CASSRQVASSGANVLTF
NA | TRBJ2-7 | TRBV4-2 | CASRTSGSSYEQYF
NA | TRBJ1-4 | TRBV28 | CASKQGGEKLFF
few | TRBJ2-5 | TRBV7-3 | CASSPGHLGETQYF
NA | TRBJ2-2 | TRBV5-4 | CASSADRVGTGELFF
few | TRBJ1-2 | TRBV5-1 | CASSLEGQGNGYTF
few | TRBJ2-7 | TRBV7-2 | CASSFQAGTGEYEQYF
few | TRBJ2-3 | TRBV18 | CASSPPLAGTDTQYF
few | TRBJ1-5 | TRBV28 | CASSGRQPQHF
few | TRBJ2-1 | TRBV2 | CASSDPVNNEQFF
few | TRBJ2-2 | TRBV4-3 | CASSRLAGTGELFF
few | TRBJ2-2 | TRBV19 | CASSGTLEGGELFF
few | TRBJ1-1 | TRBV27 | CASSGRSGGTWEAFF
NA | TRBJ1-2 | TRBV2 | CASRGDSSYGYTF
few | TRBJ1-1 | TRBV4-1 | CASSQIPGQGKTEAFF
few | TRBJ2-1 | TRBV7-2 | CASSSRDRGHNEQFF
NA | TRBJ2-1 | TRBV4-3 | CASSQSLTSGPYNEQFF
NA | TRBJ1-1 | TRBV6-5 | CASRGTGGAGTEAFF
NA | TRBJ2-5 | TRBV6-5 | CASSPGLAEETQYF
few | TRBJ1-1 | TRBV18 | CASSLGQGSIEAFF
NA | TRBJ2-7 | TRBV4-1 | CASSQGGDSGRAYF
few | TRBJ1-5 | TRBV6-5 | CASRRDRASDQPQHF
NA | TRBJ1-4 | TRBV27 | CASGHTSSPEKLFF
NA | TRBJ2-5 | TRBV5-4 | CASSSTSGREETQYF
many | TRBJ1-5 | TRBV15 | CATSERTGNQPQHF
few | TRBJ2-1 | TRBV4-3 | CASSLGTLNEQFF
few | TRBJ2-3 | TRBV19 | CASSSLGADTQYF
many | TRBJ1-6 | TRBV28 | CASSRPGTSNSPLHF
few | TRBJ2-5 | TRBV30 | CAWSFTGLRHQETQYF
NA | TRBJ2-1 | TRBV5-5 | CASSPDSHNEQFF